This T cell receptor beta chain was sequenced for a study of blood T cell repertoires in COVID-19. The overall study: Spain, Italy and the United States supplied samples that represented acute and convalescent COVID-19. The cDNA or gDNA used as material had been derived from T cells, B-cell-depleted T cells, or PBMCs.

In the source study's methods: Amplification of reference gene primers was used by the study to estimate nucleated cell counts. Using immunoSEQ multiplex PCR, the repertoire was profiled, and TCRdb retains in-frame clones only, with some absent. The V and J calls and clone size come from that table; D and trimming were worked out from the DNA. The repertoire includes 95,000 to 100,000 clones, approximately 79% of them detected once, and about a sixth sits in the top ten. This CDR3 region has 15 residues. Germline lookup yields CDR1 SGHNT and CDR2 YYREEE (reference sequence). J lost 4 bases, V lost 4 bases, and 7 bases had no gene match.

The origin of this receptor is a woman aged 80 or older with active or convalescent COVID-19. The rearrangement links TRBV5-4 to TRBJ2-7, with TRBD2 matching 11 bases. The sample taken for sequencing was peripheral blood. The CDR3 is CASSPGLAGPYEQYF. DNA for the CDR3: TGTGCCAGCAGCCCCGGACTAGCGGGCCCTTACGAGCAGTACTTC.